The next 20 T cell receptor beta chains were all read from a single sample in a study of blood T cell repertoires in COVID-19. The assay was immunoSEQ multiplex PCR, and TCRdb's table has in-frame clones only and misses some. The top ten hold 2% to 2.5% of the sample, which has 200,000 to 250,000 clones, about 80% seen once. The sequencing sample was made of peripheral blood. The receptors shown here come from a woman aged 55-69 years with acute or convalescent COVID-19.

V and J are TRBV12-3 or TRBV12-4 and TRBJ2-5; D remains ambiguous. There are 12 residues in the CDR3. V was cut by 5 bases and J by 3 bases, with 7 bases left in between. The CDR3 sequence is CASSPPKETQYF. CDR3 bases: TGTGCCAGCAGTCCCCCAAAAGAGACCCAGTACTTC.

This chain connects TRBV27 to TRBJ1-2; TRBD1 matches 7 bases. V lost 5 bases, J lost 5 bases, and 8 bases stayed unmatched. Germline CDR1 is MNHEY and CDR2 is SMNVEV (reference sequence). The CDR3 extends over 14 amino acids. The CDR3: CASSRTGQTYGYTF. CDR3 coding DNA: TGTGCCAGCAGTAGGACGGGACAGACTTATGGCTACACCTTC.

This clone came up a few times. The chain employs TRBV11-2 and TRBJ1-6; the match to TRBD1 covers 7 bases. Trimming took 3 bases from V and 5 from J; bases not matched to a gene: 4. The CDR3 length is 15 residues. Germline V lookup: CDR1 SGHAT, CDR2 FQNNGV. The CDR3: CASSFSGTDNSPLHF. The DNA for the CDR3 is TGTGCCAGCAGCTTCTCCGGGACAGATAATTCACCCCTCCACTTT.

This clone was found a few times. V usage is TRBV19 and J usage is TRBJ2-1; TRBD1 might be the D (5 bases). Trimming took 3 bases from V and 7 from J, leaving 13 bases between them. CDR3 size: 14 residues. Germline values: CDR1 LNHDA, CDR2 SQIVND (reference sequence). CDR3 region: CASSIQGRTNEQFF. The CDR3 coding sequence is TGTGCCAGTAGTATTCAAGGGCGGACAAATGAGCAGTTCTTC.

The chain has TRBV30 and TRBJ2-2; D perhaps matches TRBD2 (6 bases). The V end was cut by 0 bases, the J end by 7 bases, with 21 bases between. This CDR3 comprises 17 residues. Germline lookup yields CDR1 GTSNPN and CDR2 SVGIG (reference sequence). CDR3 nucleotides: TGTGCCTGGAGTGTAGGAGAACTACAGGCGGGATTCGGGGAGCTGTTTTTT. Amino acids: CAWSVGELQAGFGELFF. Full variable domain (outside the CDR3, taken from reference TRBV30 and TRBJ2-2): SQTIHQWPATLVQPVGSPLSLECTVEGTSNPNLYWYRQAAGRGLQLLFYSVGIGQISSEVPQNLSASRPQDRQFILSSKKLLLSDSGFYLCAWSVGELQAGFGELFFGEGSRLTVL.

The J gene is TRBJ1-3, the V gene TRBV4-1; D is ambiguous. Trimming took 0 bases from V and 5 from J, leaving 5 bases between them. Germline CDR1 MGHRA, CDR2 YSYEKL. The CDR3 runs 13 residues. CDR3 DNA sequence: TGCGCCAGCAGCCAAGACGGTCGAAACACCATATATTTT. It codes for CASSQDGRNTIYF.

The rearrangement links TRBV6-1 to TRBJ1-1; 8 bases line up with TRBD1. The trim removed 2 bases at V and 5 bases at J, leaving 7 bases unmatched. Germline CDR1 reads MNHNS; CDR2 reads SASEGT. This CDR3 is 15 amino acids long. The CDR3 region is CASSEMTGAWTEAFF. The CDR3 DNA sequence: TGTGCCAGCAGTGAAATGACAGGGGCGTGGACTGAAGCTTTCTTT.

The gene calls are TRBV6-4 and TRBJ2-3; TRBD2 agrees at 11 bases. CDR3 size: 15 residues. Looked up from germline, CDR1 is MRHNA and CDR2 is SNTAGT. Losses at the gene ends were 4 bases for V and 4 bases for J; bases not matched to a gene: 4. CDR3 loop: CASSVLAGGPDTQYF. CDR3 sequence (DNA): TGTGCCAGCAGTGTGCTAGCGGGGGGCCCAGATACGCAGTATTTT.

This sequence joins TRBV4-2 and TRBJ2-2; 7 bases map to TRBD2. CDR1 LGHNA and CDR2 YNFKEQ come from the germline V gene. J was trimmed by 0 bases and V by 0 bases; bases with no gene match: 10. CDR3 size: 19 residues. The CDR3 sequence is CASSQDRNLADANTGELFF. In DNA form, the CDR3 reads TGTGCCAGCAGCCAAGACCGTAATCTAGCGGACGCGAACACCGGGGAGCTGTTTTTT.

This rearrangement joins TRBV7-9 to TRBJ2-3; TRBD2 aligns across 13 bases. V lost 4 bases to trimming and J lost 8 bases; unmatched junction nucleotides: 9. The CDR3 is made up of 16 amino acids. The V gene's germline CDR1 is SEHNR and CDR2 FQNEAQ (reference sequence). CDR3 region: CASSSPGLAGRPTQYF. For the CDR3, the DNA is TGTGCCAGCAGCTCGCCGGGACTAGCGGGGAGACCTACGCAGTATTTT.

The chain employs TRBV3-1 (or the pseudogene TRBV3-2) and TRBJ2-7; D gene ambiguous. CDR1 and CDR2 from the germline V gene are LGHDT and YNNKEL (reference sequence). The CDR3 has 13 amino acids. Trimming shortened V by 1 base and J by 3 bases, and 7 bases separated the two germline ends. CDR3 sequence (DNA): TGTGCCAGCAGCCAAGGGCGACACTACGAGCAGTACTTC. Translating it yields CASSQGRHYEQYF.

This rearrangement joins TRBV2 to TRBJ1-2; 7 bases agree with TRBD1. The CDR3 covers 14 residues. In germline, CDR1 is SNHLY, CDR2 FYNNEI. Trimming cost V 4 bases and J 6 bases; bases outside gene matches: 8. The DNA of the CDR3 is TGTGCCAGCAGTGTTGACAGGGTGTTCGATGGCTACACCTTC. This codes for CASSVDRVFDGYTF.

The gene calls are TRBV6-5 and TRBJ2-7; D is unresolved. CDR3 length: 15 residues. CDR1 MNHEY and CDR2 SVGAGI come from the germline V gene. Trimming pared 7 bases from V and 2 bases from J, leaving 18 bases between. This CDR3 is CASTLQERSTYEQYF. CDR3 nucleotides: TGTGCCAGCACGCTCCAAGAGCGTAGTACCTACGAGCAGTACTTC.

In nucleotides, the CDR3 is TGTGCCAGCAGCTTAGGGGTAGGGGGCGCGTTTGATACGCAGTATTTT. It yields the protein CASSLGVGGAFDTQYF. This chain connects TRBV11-2 to TRBJ2-3; 7 bases are a match to TRBD1. The CDR3 length is 16 residues. Germline-derived CDR1 and CDR2 are SGHAT and FQNNGV. The junction had 10 bases not matched to a gene; V was cut back by 1 base and J by 6 bases.

This sequence joins TRBV3-1 (or the pseudogene TRBV3-2) and TRBJ2-3; 8 positions match TRBD2. V shed 2 bases and J 7 bases; nucleotides not matched to a gene: 8. In germline, CDR1 is LGHDT, CDR2 YNNKEL (reference sequence). The CDR3 sequence is 15 residues long. The CDR3 protein is CASSQSRLAKNTQYF. For the CDR3, the DNA is TGTGCCAGCAGCCAATCGAGACTAGCGAAAAATACGCAGTATTTT.

The J gene is TRBJ1-6, the V gene TRBV27; D may be TRBD1 (6 bases). Germline CDR1 is MNHEY and CDR2 is SMNVEV (reference sequence). V lost 0 bases, J lost 7 bases, and 10 bases lay in between. CDR3 size: 15 residues. The CDR3 is CASSLSGRGNSPLHF. For the CDR3, the DNA is TGTGCCAGCAGTTTATCGGGGAGGGGGAATTCACCCCTCCACTTT.

The J gene is TRBJ2-6, the V gene TRBV19; D remains ambiguous. Germline CDR1 and CDR2: LNHDA and SQIVND (reference sequence). The CDR3 is made up of 12 amino acids. Trimming took off 3 bases at V and 7 bases at J, with 4 bases between the two ends. In DNA, the CDR3 is TGTGCCAGTAGTATCCAAGCCAACGTCCTGACTTTC. This encodes CASSIQANVLTF.

This clone was seen only once. The rearrangement joins TRBV5-8 to TRBJ2-7; D unclear. CDR1 and CDR2 from the germline V gene are SGHTS and YDEGEE. This CDR3 is 13 amino acids long. V was pared by 1 base and J by 4 bases, with 9 bases between. DNA of the CDR3: TGTGCCAGCAGCTTGCAAGACTTGTACGAGCAGTACTTC. It encodes CASSLQDLYEQYF. Variable domain in full (rest from reference TRBV5-8 and TRBJ2-7): EAGVTQSPTHLIKTRGQQATLRCSPISGHTSVYWYQQALGLGLQFLLWYDEGEERNRGNFPPRFSGRQFPNYSSELNVNALELEDSALYLCASSLQDLYEQYFGPGTRLTVT.

J is TRBJ2-1 and V is TRBV29-1; D perhaps matches TRBD1 (7 bases). The ends were cut back, 3 bases at V and 4 bases at J, with 13 bases in the middle. In germline, CDR1 is SQVTM, CDR2 ANQGSEA. The CDR3 has 14 amino acids. CDR3 nucleotide sequence: TGCAGCGTTGAGCGGGACAGCAGTTACAATGAGCAGTTCTTC. It yields the protein CSVERDSSYNEQFF.

The chain couples TRBV7-2 to TRBJ2-7, with TRBD2 matching over 7 bases. Germline trimming cut 5 bases from V and 1 base from J; bases unmatched to any gene: 8. The length of the CDR3 is 15 residues. CDR1 is SGHTA and CDR2 is FQGNSA in the germline V gene. This CDR3 reads CASSHRLAGSYEQYF. CDR3 in DNA: TGTGCCAGCAGCCATAGACTAGCAGGATCCTACGAGCAGTACTTC.